Listed here are 27 T cell receptor beta chains from one sample, sequenced in a study of T cells in Graves' hyperthyroidism and ophthalmopathy. TCR beta CDR3 region amplification was performed from RNA transcripts. Carried out on the TCR CDR3, a first-round RT-PCR used the HTBI primer set. TCRdb reanalysed the multiplex PCR reads using MiXCR and keeps one entry per CDR3 protein. Among under 300,000 distinct CDR3 sequences listed, 13% to 15% were seen once. Sequencing was carried out using blood. Receptors were obtained from a woman in her thirties or forties with Graves' hyperthyroidism that later progressed to Graves' ophthalmopathy.

The sample holds many counts of this clonotype. The CDR3 loop reads CASSFARTSGSSYNEQFF. The CDR3 nucleotides read TGTGCCAGCAGCTTCGCTAGGACTAGCGGGAGTTCCTACAATGAGCAGTTCTTC. The V and J genes are TRBV7-8 and TRBJ2-1; 13 bases map to TRBD2. The CDR3 contains 18 residues. Losses at the gene ends were 3 bases for V and 1 base for J; bases not matched to a gene: 6. The germline V gene has CDR1 SGHVS and CDR2 FQNEAQ.

This clonotype was picked up many times. One end of the junction varies from germline; a read error may be responsible. The genes are TRBV12-3 or TRBV12-4 and TRBJ1-5, with D hard to call. The CDR3 sequence is 14 residues long. The CDR3 nucleotides are TGTGCCAACAGTTTGGAGGGATCCGGACAGCCCCAGCATTTT. Translated: CANSLEGSGQPQHF.

This clonotype was picked up many times. This chain connects TRBV28 to TRBJ1-5, with 10 bases identical to TRBD1. V lost 7 bases to trimming and J lost 7 bases; unmatched junction nucleotides: 10. Germline V CDR1 and CDR2: MDHEN, SYDVKM. CDR3 length equals 15 residues. The CDR3 is CASTSGTGVPQPQHF. The CDR3 nucleotides read TGTGCCAGCACGAGTGGGACAGGGGTCCCACAGCCCCAGCATTTT.

This clonotype was counted ten times or more. The CDR3, as DNA: TGTGCCAGTAGTAGCGGGGGCGCGGATACGCAGTATTTT. Protein: CASSSGGADTQYF. The chain uses TRBV19 and TRBJ2-3; D might be TRBD2 (7 bases). The CDR3 has 13 amino acids. Germline CDR1 and CDR2: LNHDA and SQIVND (reference sequence). Trimming cost V 4 bases and J 6 bases, with 11 bases left between them. The variable domain in full, completed from reference TRBV19 and TRBJ2-3, reads DGGITQSPKYLFRKEGQNVTLSCEQNLNHDAMYWYRQDPGQGLRLIYYSQIVNDFQKGDIAEGYSVSREKKESFPLTVTSAQKNPTAFYLCASSSGGADTQYFGPGTRLTVL.

In this sample, this clonotype turned up a few times. The chain uses TRBV28 and TRBJ2-2; D not certain. The V gene lost 8 bases and the J gene lost 3 bases, with 10 bases spanning the gap. From germline, CDR1 is MDHEN and CDR2 SYDVKM. CDR3 size: 13 residues. The CDR3 protein is CASQKPHTGELFF. DNA for the CDR3: TGTGCCAGCCAAAAACCCCACACCGGGGAGCTGTTTTTT.

This clonotype has at least ten counts. The rearrangement joins TRBV27 to TRBJ2-7; D not certain. V dropped 6 bases and J dropped 5 bases, with 17 bases sitting between them. The CDR3 sequence is 14 residues long. The germline V gene encodes CDR1 MNHEY and CDR2 SMNVEV (reference sequence). The CDR3 DNA is TGTGCCAGCAGCCCCTTAAGGAAGTATGACGAGCAGTACTTC. Encoded protein: CASSPLRKYDEQYF.

In its sample, this clonotype was seen a few times. A single base separates this from a much larger clone, so it may be a read error. The CDR3 is CASSPARTNTGAFF. The CDR3 nucleotides are TGTGCCAGCTCACCCGCGAGGACGAACACTGGAGCTTTCTTT. The chain combines TRBV18 with TRBJ1-1; D remains ambiguous. CDR3 size: 14 residues. The germline gives CDR1 KGHSH, CDR2 LQKENI.

The rearrangement uses TRBV19 and TRBJ2-1, with D perhaps given as TRBD1 or TRBD2 (6 bases each). V gave up 3 bases and J gave up 5 bases, with 14 bases separating them. Germline assignment: CDR1 LNHDA and CDR2 SQIVND (reference sequence). The CDR3 totals 15 residues. Here the CDR3 DNA reads TGTGCCAGTAGTATGGGGGCTAGCGTAAACAATGAGCAGTTCTTC. This gives the protein CASSMGASVNNEQFF.

This clonotype was counted ten times or more. This sequence joins TRBV2 and TRBJ2-3; 13 positions agree with TRBD2. This CDR3 contains 17 residues. Germline CDR1 reads SNHLY; CDR2 reads FYNNEI. The ends lost 6 bases at V and 0 bases at J; junction bases unmatched: 6. The CDR3, as DNA: TGTGCCAGCAGAGGACTAGCGGGGGATCCTAGCACAGATACGCAGTATTTT. Translation gives CASRGLAGDPSTDTQYF. Full variable domain (rest looked up from reference TRBV2 and TRBJ2-3): EPEVTQTPSHQVTQMGQEVILRCVPISNHLYFYWYRQILGQKVEFLVSFYNNEISEKSEIFDDQFSVERPDGSNFTLKIRSTKLEDSAMYFCASRGLAGDPSTDTQYFGPGTRLTVL.

This clonotype was counted at least ten times. In nucleotides, the CDR3 is TGTGCCAGTAGTCTCTGGAACCAGGGTAGCACAGATACGCAGTATTTT. This codes for CASSLWNQGSTDTQYF. The chain uses TRBV19 and TRBJ2-3; perhaps TRBD1 as D (5 bases). Trimming shortened V by 5 bases and J by 0 bases, and 15 bases separated the two germline ends. Germline-derived CDR1 and CDR2 are LNHDA and SQIVND (reference sequence). There are 16 residues in the CDR3.

This clonotype was counted at least ten times. CDR3 bases: TGTGCCAGCAGTTTAGGGGTCGGGGACTCTGGGGCCAACGTCCTGACTTTC. As protein: CASSLGVGDSGANVLTF. The chain recombines TRBV12-3 or TRBV12-4 with TRBJ2-6; tentative D call: TRBD2 (5 bases). With 1 base removed from V and 0 bases from J, the gap between germline ends came to 10 bases. The CDR3 is made up of 17 amino acids.

This clonotype occurred many times. This chain connects TRBV7-9 to TRBJ2-7; D perhaps matches TRBD1 (5 bases). CDR1 SEHNR and CDR2 FQNEAQ come from the germline V gene (reference sequence). The ends were cut back, 1 base at V and 0 bases at J, with 7 bases in the middle. CDR3 size: 14 residues. In DNA, the CDR3 is TGTGCCAGCAGCTTAGACAGGACCTCCTACGAGCAGTACTTC. Amino acid sequence: CASSLDRTSYEQYF.

This clonotype was recorded many times. This chain connects TRBV18 to TRBJ1-1; 7 nucleotides agree with TRBD1. The V gene's germline CDR1 is KGHSH and CDR2 LQKENI. V was clipped by 3 bases and J by 0 bases; unmatched bases: 7. The CDR3 sequence is 16 residues long. CDR3 DNA sequence: TGTGCCAGCTCACCCGGGACAGCCGCCATGAACACTGAAGCTTTCTTT. Amino acids: CASSPGTAAMNTEAFF. Using reference TRBV18 and TRBJ1-1 for the parts outside the CDR3, the full variable domain is NAGVMQNPRHLVRRRGQEARLRCSPMKGHSHVYWYRQLPEEGLKFMVYLQKENIIDESGMPKERFSAEFPKEGPSILRIQQVVRGDSAAYFCASSPGTAAMNTEAFFGQGTRLTVV.

This clonotype was detected only a few times. The chain carries TRBV20-1 and TRBJ2-5; maybe TRBD2 (5 bases). The CDR3 covers 14 residues. The V end was cut by 2 bases, the J end by 2 bases, with 12 bases between. Germline CDR1 and CDR2: DFQATT and SNEGSKA (reference sequence). CDR3 in DNA: TGCAGTGCTAGATCCGGCGAGGGTCAAGAGACCCAGTACTTC. Encoded protein: CSARSGEGQETQYF.

This clonotype was found a few times. V is TRBV19 and J is TRBJ2-1; maybe TRBD2 (5 bases). CDR3 length equals 16 residues. CDR1 is LNHDA, CDR2 SQIVND, per germline (reference sequence). V was trimmed by 1 base and J by 2 bases, leaving 12 bases between them. CDR3 sequence: CASSIGGLSPYNEQFF. CDR3 nucleotide sequence: TGTGCCAGTAGTATAGGAGGGTTGAGCCCCTACAATGAGCAGTTCTTC. Full variable domain (missing parts from reference TRBV19 and TRBJ2-1): DGGITQSPKYLFRKEGQNVTLSCEQNLNHDAMYWYRQDPGQGLRLIYYSQIVNDFQKGDIAEGYSVSREKKESFPLTVTSAQKNPTAFYLCASSIGGLSPYNEQFFGPGTRLTVL.

This clonotype was observed a few times. The chain combines TRBV5-1 with TRBJ2-1; 8 positions match TRBD1. CDR1 is SGHRS, CDR2 YFSETQ, per germline. CDR3 size: 17 residues. The V segment lost 1 base and the J segment 7 bases; nucleotides outside the gene matches: 13. As DNA, the CDR3 is TGCGCCAGCAGCTTGCGGGGGTGGAGACAGGGGAGGAATGAGCAGTTCTTC. Residues: CASSLRGWRQGRNEQFF.

This clonotype has at least ten counts. The chain recombines TRBV6-1 with TRBJ1-5; possible D gene TRBD1, 5 bases. Trimming took 7 bases from V and 0 from J, leaving 22 bases between them. CDR1 MNHNS and CDR2 SASEGT come from the germline V gene. CDR3 size: 18 residues. The CDR3 DNA is TGTGCCAGCACGAGGGGATTGGACTTTCCAGGTAGCAATCAGCCCCAGCATTTT. Its translation is CASTRGLDFPGSNQPQHF.

There are many counts of this clonotype. The chain uses TRBV4-1 and TRBJ1-4; D is unclear. This CDR3 is built from 16 residues. Trimming cost V 1 base and J 7 bases, with 16 bases left between them. The germline CDR1 and CDR2 sequences are MGHRA and YSYEKL. As DNA, the CDR3 is TGCGCCAGCAGCCAAGGGAGGACGGTCCTTAGTGAAAAACTGTTTTTT. This translates into CASSQGRTVLSEKLFF.

The gene calls are TRBV28 and TRBJ1-5; perhaps TRBD1 as D (5 bases). The germline V and J ends were trimmed by 1 base and 3 bases, with 13 bases remaining between them. The CDR3 is 16 residues long. The V gene's germline CDR1 is MDHEN and CDR2 SYDVKM. The CDR3 region has the DNA TGTGCCAGCAGTTTATTGGCCGGGACTAACAATCAGCCCCAGCATTTT. Translation: CASSLLAGTNNQPQHF.

Ten or more counts support this clonotype. The rearrangement links TRBV18 to TRBJ1-4, with D possibly being TRBD1 (5 bases). The germline V gene encodes CDR1 KGHSH and CDR2 LQKENI. V was clipped by 6 bases and J by 11 bases, with 16 bases between them. The CDR3 runs 13 residues. DNA for the CDR3: TGTGCCAGCTCCACGAAACGAACAGGCAAACTGTTTTTT. Translated: CASSTKRTGKLFF.

This clonotype was counted at least ten times. The chain couples TRBV2 to TRBJ2-7, with D possibly being TRBD1 (6 bases). Trimming pared 2 bases from V and 5 bases from J, leaving 13 bases between. Germline V lookup: CDR1 SNHLY, CDR2 FYNNEI. The CDR3 sequence is 14 residues long. In DNA form, the CDR3 reads TGTGCCAGCAGTGAAATGCCAGGGGTCAACGAGCAGTACTTC. It yields the protein CASSEMPGVNEQYF.

The rearrangement uses TRBV20-1 and TRBJ1-2; a weak D match, TRBD1 (5 bases). The V end lost 7 bases, the J end lost 0 bases, and 6 bases lay between the germline ends. This CDR3 comprises 11 residues. The germline V gene has CDR1 DFQATT and CDR2 SNEGSKA (reference sequence). In DNA form, the CDR3 reads TGCAGTGGGGGCTCTAACTATGGCTACACCTTC. Encoded protein: CSGGSNYGYTF.

This clonotype was counted a few times. The chain carries TRBV20-1 and TRBJ2-1; maybe TRBD2 (5 bases). V gave up 1 base and J gave up 3 bases, with 13 bases separating them. Germline V lookup: CDR1 DFQATT, CDR2 SNEGSKA (reference sequence). The CDR3 runs to 15 residues. Here the CDR3 reads CSARGPGDYYNEQFF. CDR3 bases: TGCAGTGCTAGAGGCCCCGGAGACTACTACAATGAGCAGTTCTTC.

V usage is TRBV27 and J usage is TRBJ2-1; 9 bases align to TRBD2. This CDR3 region has 15 residues. Germline V lookup: CDR1 MNHEY, CDR2 SMNVEV (reference sequence). Trimming removed 2 bases from V and 5 bases from J; junction bases left unmatched: 4. CDR3 bases: TGTGCCAGCAGTTTAGCACTAGCGGGCGACAATGAGCAGTTCTTC. This sequence encodes CASSLALAGDNEQFF.

This clonotype was recorded at least ten times. The CDR3 DNA follows: TGCAGCGTTGAAGATATTTGGACGTCCTACAATGAGCAGTTCTTC. It codes for CSVEDIWTSYNEQFF. J is TRBJ2-1 and V is TRBV29-1; D remains ambiguous. Trimming took off 0 bases at V and 1 base at J, with 10 bases between the two ends. The CDR3 length is 15 residues. Germline loops: CDR1 SQVTM, CDR2 ANQGSEA.

This clonotype came up many times. V gene TRBV12-3 or TRBV12-4 combines with J gene TRBJ2-4; 7 bases align to TRBD2. J lost 6 bases, V lost 2 bases, and 10 bases had no gene match. The CDR3 has 16 residues. The CDR3 here is CASSLPPGPGGNIQYF. CDR3 DNA sequence: TGTGCCAGCAGTTTACCGCCGGGCCCGGGGGGAAACATTCAGTACTTC.

This clonotype has a count of ten or more. The chain links TRBV27 to TRBJ2-1; a weak D match, TRBD1 (5 bases). Trimming took 4 bases from V and 7 from J, leaving 20 bases between them. Germline CDR1 reads MNHEY; CDR2 reads SMNVEV (reference sequence). The CDR3 runs to 16 residues. CDR3 nucleotide sequence: TGTGCCAGCAGTTCCCCTTCCAGGGTTCGCGCAAATGAGCAGTTCTTC. Translating gives CASSSPSRVRANEQFF.